Given below is one T cell receptor (beta chain) in context. TCRdb's copy holds only in-frame clones and misses some; the assay was immunoSEQ multiplex PCR. The table lists tens of thousands of clones, over 75% of them singletons. This sample is drawn from a study of radiation and T cells in renal cell carcinoma. The time point denotes: baseline pretreatment blood. Treatment specified: 15 Gy SBRT to primary tumor, nephrectomy 4 weeks later. The source of this sequence is a man between 60 and 70 years old with renal cell carcinoma. The starting material was blood, obtained from a patient whose treatment included radiotherapy and nephrectomy.

CDR3 coding DNA: TGTGCCAGCAGTGAACTTGCGGGACTTAGCACAGATACGCAGTATTTT. Encoded protein: CASSELAGLSTDTQYF. The chain carries TRBV6-1 and TRBJ2-3; tentative D call: TRBD2 (6 bases). Trimming left V 2 bases short and J 0 bases short, with 12 bases between. Germline V gene data show CDR1 as MNHNS and CDR2 as SASEGT. This CDR3 contains 16 residues.